The clone carrying this TCR beta chain turned up a few times. The antigen is not known. From the second PCR step, alpha and beta chains were amplified apart. CD4 T cells were positively selected, then CD8 T cells from the CD4-negative fraction. The data belong to a study of naive and memory T cell subsets. CDR3 length: 12 residues. The V and J ends lost 5 bases and 4 bases, in that order; junction bases with no gene match: 1. Germline-derived CDR1 and CDR2 are SGHRS and YFSETQ. The beta constant-region primer was an equimolar mix of two oligonucleotides covering TRBC1 and TRBC2. Four rounds of PCR amplified the ligated cDNA using nested alpha and beta constant-region primers plus SP2. Ligation attached a single-stranded oligonucleotide with a 12-nucleotide UMI and the SP2 primer to the cDNA 3' end. MiXCR, run by TCRdb on the UMI-ligation and nested PCR reads, gives a single entry per CDR3 protein. The sample holds around 140,000 distinct CDR3 sequences, approximately 21% seen once.

Study results and caveats: Naive repertoires, especially CD8, held a few larger clonotypes, possibly memory cells re-expressing CD45RA. Gini index rose across naive, CM, EM and EMRA in CD4 and CD8.

The source of this sequence is a human donor in good health. Sequencing was carried out using naive CD8+ T cells from blood. The V gene is TRBV5-1, the J gene TRBJ1-2; TRBD1 matches 8 bases. The DNA for the CDR3 is TGCGCCAGCAGACAGGGGGGCTATGGCTACACCTTC. It encodes CASRQGGYGYTF.